The following is a TCR beta chain sequence with its context. The antigen remains unidentified. Trimming removed 5 bases from V and 7 bases from J, with 9 bases in between. The germline V gene has CDR1 PRHDT and CDR2 FYEKMQ (reference sequence). The CDR3 runs 12 residues. TCR sequencing used cDNA made by reverse transcription of extracted RNA. Profiled with immunoSEQ multiplex PCR; TCRdb holds only in-frame clones, not every one. Counted here are 130,000 to 150,000 clones, 80% to 90% occurring once; the ten biggest clones make up more than 12%. This record comes from a study of CD8+ T cells in alopecia areata. Overall study context: Twice daily, treated patients received 5 to 10 mg of oral tofacitinib. Study-level points and caveats: Scalp lesions, especially in alopecia totalis/universalis, had higher clonality than normal scalp. Patients shared TCRs less clearly than mice did, possibly for HLA-related reasons.

The sample consisted of CD8+ T cells sorted from blood, taken at week 0. The sequence was obtained from a human donor with alopecia areata. This rearrangement joins TRBV13 to TRBJ2-1; D gene ambiguous. CDR3 sequence reads: CASSGNVNEQFF. In DNA form, the CDR3 reads TGTGCCAGCAGCGGAAACGTGAATGAGCAGTTCTTC.